The rows below give T cell receptor beta chains drawn from one sample of a study of Ad26.COV2.S vaccination and SARS-CoV-2 variants. Here immunoSEQ multiplex PCR was the method, and the copy in TCRdb shows in-frame clones only, minus some. The sample holds over 400,000 clones, roughly 90% seen once. The sample here was peripheral blood, taken in a trial of Ad26.COV2.S vaccine versus placebo. Receptor source: a person between 18 and 65 years old who received the Ad26.COV2.S COVID-19 vaccine or a placebo. Both conserved end residues are part of each CDR3. Fields, in order: J gene, clone size, CDR3 length, D gene, V gene, CDR3 DNA, CDR3 protein. A D gene is named only where the DNA matches it firmly. Clone size is not always given. Where it is, it says once, few, many or a class for expanded clones.

>TRBJ2-1|NA|13|TRBD1|TRBV5-4
TGTGCCAGCAGCCACAGGGGTGGTAATGAGCAGTTCTTC
CASSHRGGNEQFF
>TRBJ2-6|NA|16|TRBD2|TRBV30
TGTGCCTGGAACTGGGGGGGACTGTTTGGGGCCAACGTCCTGACTTTC
CAWNWGGLFGANVLTF
>TRBJ2-7|NA|14|NA|TRBV7-2
TGTGCCAGCAGCTTAGCACAGGGCTGGTACGAGCAGTACTTC
CASSLAQGWYEQYF
>TRBJ1-2|NA|13|NA|TRBV13
TGTGCCAGCAGCCTAGACAGTGACTATGGCTACACCTTC
CASSLDSDYGYTF
>TRBJ2-7|NA|14|NA|TRBV7-9
TGTGCCAGCAGCTTAGGGGGGGAGACCTACGAGCAGTACTTC
CASSLGGETYEQYF
>TRBJ2-2|NA|13|NA|TRBV2
TGTGCCAGCAGAAGGGAAAACACCGGGGAGCTGTTTTTT
CASRRENTGELFF
>TRBJ2-7|NA|13|NA|TRBV6-6
TGTGCCAGCAGCAGGACTTTGGTAGACGAGCAGTACTTC
CASSRTLVDEQYF
>TRBJ1-1|NA|15|NA|TRBV6-5
TGTGCCAGCAGTTACGGCCCCCGGGGTCCCACTGAAGCTTTCTTT
CASSYGPRGPTEAFF
>TRBJ1-2|NA|16|NA|TRBV14
TGTGCCAGCAGCCTAGGGGAAGGGCGCTGGGACTATGGCTACACCTTC
CASSLGEGRWDYGYTF
>TRBJ2-1|NA|13|NA|TRBV7-2
TGTGCCAGCAGCCCCTCCTTAGCAAATGAGCAGTTCTTC
CASSPSLANEQFF
>TRBJ1-1|NA|15|NA|TRBV6-5
TGTGCCAGCAGTTACTCAAGGGGGATGAACACTGAAGCTTTCTTT
CASSYSRGMNTEAFF
>TRBJ2-5|once|15|TRBD1|TRBV2
TGTGCCAGCAGTGTCCGGGACAGGCCACAAGAGACCCAGTACTTC
CASSVRDRPQETQYF
>TRBJ1-2|NA|13|NA|TRBV7-9
TGTGCCAGCAGCTCCGGGATGGACTATGGCTACACCTTC
CASSSGMDYGYTF
>TRBJ2-5|NA|15|TRBD2|TRBV5-4
TGTGCCAGCTGCCCCGGCGGGGGGGCGGGGGAGACCCAGTACTTC
CASCPGGGAGETQYF
>TRBJ1-5|once|13|NA|TRBV28
TGTGCCAGCTCGGGACACCCCGGTCAGCCCCAGCATTTT
CASSGHPGQPQHF
>TRBJ1-1|NA|15|TRBD1|TRBV2
TGTGCCAGCAAAGACAGGGGGCTTGGGGACACTGAAGCTTTCTTT
CASKDRGLGDTEAFF
>TRBJ1-2|NA|15|TRBD1|TRBV24-1
TGTGCCACCAGTGATACCCGGGACAGGGGGACTGGCTACACCTTC
CATSDTRDRGTGYTF
>TRBJ1-3|NA|14|NA|TRBV30
TGTGCCTGGAGCGCTGAGATGGCTGGAAACACCATATATTTT
CAWSAEMAGNTIYF
>TRBJ1-5|NA|14|TRBD1|TRBV5-1
TGCGCCAGCAGCGCCGGGACAGGCAATCAGCCCCAGCATTTT
CASSAGTGNQPQHF
>TRBJ1-1|NA|16|NA|TRBV7-6
TGTGCCAGCAGCCCCTACCGGGACGTGATGAACACTGAAGCTTTCTTT
CASSPYRDVMNTEAFF
>TRBJ2-2|NA|17|NA|TRBV19
TGTGCCAGTAGCCCCGCCGGGCAAGGACACTTCACCGGGGAGCTGTTTTTT
CASSPAGQGHFTGELFF
>TRBJ2-2|NA|15|TRBD1|TRBV27
TGTGCCAGCAGTTTCGGGACAGGGGACACCGGGGAGCTGTTTTTT
CASSFGTGDTGELFF
>TRBJ1-2|NA|15|NA|TRBV6-5
TGTGCCAGCAGTCCCATCGGATCCATAATCTATGGCTACACCTTC
CASSPIGSIIYGYTF
>TRBJ1-5|NA|15|NA|TRBV27
TGTGCCAGCGCCCGGGACCCCCCTAGCAATCAGCCCCAGCATTTT
CASARDPPSNQPQHF
>TRBJ2-3|NA|16|TRBD2|TRBV12-5
TGTGCTAGTGGTCTGAAGCGGGGGGGTTTAACAGATACGCAGTATTTT
CASGLKRGGLTDTQYF
>TRBJ2-5|NA|13|NA|TRBV5-1
TGCGCCAGCAGCTCCCGACCGGGGGAGACCCAGTACTTC
CASSSRPGETQYF
>TRBJ1-6|few|15|TRBD1|TRBV30
TGTGCCTGGAAAATCCCAGGGACAGGGGGATCACCCCTCCACTTT
CAWKIPGTGGSPLHF
>TRBJ2-5|NA|14|NA|TRBV6-1
TGTGCCAGCAGTGAATTGGGCAGGGCCGAGACCCAGTACTTC
CASSELGRAETQYF
>TRBJ1-2|NA|16|TRBD1|TRBV14
TGTGCCAGCAGCCAAAAAGCCGGGACAGGGGGCTCTGGCTACACCTTC
CASSQKAGTGGSGYTF
>TRBJ2-7|few|17|NA|TRBV27
TGTGCCAGCAGAACATTTGGCCCAGGGGGGTTAGGCTACGAGCAGTACTTC
CASRTFGPGGLGYEQYF
>TRBJ1-2|NA|16|TRBD1|TRBV19
TGTGCCAGTAGTATTTTTCAGGGGGCGATTAACTATGGCTACACCTTC
CASSIFQGAINYGYTF
>TRBJ2-1|NA|16|TRBD2|TRBV10-3
TGTGCCATCAGTGAGTTGGGGGGGACGTTAGGAAATGAGCAGTTCTTC
CAISELGGTLGNEQFF
>TRBJ1-2|few|14|NA|TRBV27
TGTGCCAGCGGAGAGACAGGCCCAGACTATGGCTACACCTTC
CASGETGPDYGYTF
>TRBJ1-2|once|15|TRBD1|TRBV18
TGTGCCAGCTCACCAACACAGGGGTTGAGGTATGGCTACACCTTC
CASSPTQGLRYGYTF
>TRBJ2-1|NA|15|NA|TRBV12-5
TGTGCTAGTGGAACCGGGACACTCCTATTCAATGAGCAGTTCTTC
CASGTGTLLFNEQFF
>TRBJ1-1|NA|15|NA|TRBV6-5
TGTGCCAGCAGTTACTCGACAAGAATGAACACTGAAGCTTTCTTT
CASSYSTRMNTEAFF
>TRBJ2-2|NA|18|TRBD2|TRBV14
TGTGCCAGCAGCCAAGATCCCCCCGGTAGCGGGGGAACCGGGGAGCTGTTTTTT
CASSQDPPGSGGTGELFF
>TRBJ2-7|NA|15|TRBD2|TRBV5-1
TGCGCCAGCAGCCCCCCTGGGAGGGGTGGCTACGAGCAGTACTTC
CASSPPGRGGYEQYF
>TRBJ1-2|NA|13|NA|TRBV28
TGTGCCAGCAGTTTTGCCGCAGTTTATGGCTACACCTTC
CASSFAAVYGYTF
>TRBJ1-5|NA|14|NA|TRBV2
TGTGCCAGCAGTGAGGTCAATAGCAATCAGCCCCAGCATTTT
CASSEVNSNQPQHF
>TRBJ2-3|NA|16|TRBD2|TRBV7-2
TGTGCCAGCAGCCCCCCTCCGGGGGGGCCGAGGGATACGCAGTATTTT
CASSPPPGGPRDTQYF
>TRBJ2-2|NA|15|NA|TRBV11-3
TGTGCCAGCAGCGCCCGACAGCGGAACACCGGGGAGCTGTTTTTT
CASSARQRNTGELFF
>TRBJ1-5|NA|15|TRBD1|TRBV6-5
TGTGCCAGCAGTTACGGGACAGGGCCCAAGCAGCCCCAGCATTTT
CASSYGTGPKQPQHF
>TRBJ1-6|NA|16|NA|TRBV5-5
TGTGCCAGCAGCTTGGGTCGGGCAGTCGGGAATTCACCCCTCCACTTT
CASSLGRAVGNSPLHF
>TRBJ1-5|NA|13|NA|TRBV28
TGTGCCAGCAGTATAACAGAGCATCAGCCCCAGCATTTT
CASSITEHQPQHF
>TRBJ2-2|NA|15|NA|TRBV10-2
TGCGCCAGCAGGGACGGGACGCCGAACACCGGGGAGCTGTTTTTT
CASRDGTPNTGELFF
>TRBJ2-3|NA|13|NA|TRBV10-2
TGCGCCAGCAGTGTGCAGGGGTTAGATACGCAGTATTTT
CASSVQGLDTQYF